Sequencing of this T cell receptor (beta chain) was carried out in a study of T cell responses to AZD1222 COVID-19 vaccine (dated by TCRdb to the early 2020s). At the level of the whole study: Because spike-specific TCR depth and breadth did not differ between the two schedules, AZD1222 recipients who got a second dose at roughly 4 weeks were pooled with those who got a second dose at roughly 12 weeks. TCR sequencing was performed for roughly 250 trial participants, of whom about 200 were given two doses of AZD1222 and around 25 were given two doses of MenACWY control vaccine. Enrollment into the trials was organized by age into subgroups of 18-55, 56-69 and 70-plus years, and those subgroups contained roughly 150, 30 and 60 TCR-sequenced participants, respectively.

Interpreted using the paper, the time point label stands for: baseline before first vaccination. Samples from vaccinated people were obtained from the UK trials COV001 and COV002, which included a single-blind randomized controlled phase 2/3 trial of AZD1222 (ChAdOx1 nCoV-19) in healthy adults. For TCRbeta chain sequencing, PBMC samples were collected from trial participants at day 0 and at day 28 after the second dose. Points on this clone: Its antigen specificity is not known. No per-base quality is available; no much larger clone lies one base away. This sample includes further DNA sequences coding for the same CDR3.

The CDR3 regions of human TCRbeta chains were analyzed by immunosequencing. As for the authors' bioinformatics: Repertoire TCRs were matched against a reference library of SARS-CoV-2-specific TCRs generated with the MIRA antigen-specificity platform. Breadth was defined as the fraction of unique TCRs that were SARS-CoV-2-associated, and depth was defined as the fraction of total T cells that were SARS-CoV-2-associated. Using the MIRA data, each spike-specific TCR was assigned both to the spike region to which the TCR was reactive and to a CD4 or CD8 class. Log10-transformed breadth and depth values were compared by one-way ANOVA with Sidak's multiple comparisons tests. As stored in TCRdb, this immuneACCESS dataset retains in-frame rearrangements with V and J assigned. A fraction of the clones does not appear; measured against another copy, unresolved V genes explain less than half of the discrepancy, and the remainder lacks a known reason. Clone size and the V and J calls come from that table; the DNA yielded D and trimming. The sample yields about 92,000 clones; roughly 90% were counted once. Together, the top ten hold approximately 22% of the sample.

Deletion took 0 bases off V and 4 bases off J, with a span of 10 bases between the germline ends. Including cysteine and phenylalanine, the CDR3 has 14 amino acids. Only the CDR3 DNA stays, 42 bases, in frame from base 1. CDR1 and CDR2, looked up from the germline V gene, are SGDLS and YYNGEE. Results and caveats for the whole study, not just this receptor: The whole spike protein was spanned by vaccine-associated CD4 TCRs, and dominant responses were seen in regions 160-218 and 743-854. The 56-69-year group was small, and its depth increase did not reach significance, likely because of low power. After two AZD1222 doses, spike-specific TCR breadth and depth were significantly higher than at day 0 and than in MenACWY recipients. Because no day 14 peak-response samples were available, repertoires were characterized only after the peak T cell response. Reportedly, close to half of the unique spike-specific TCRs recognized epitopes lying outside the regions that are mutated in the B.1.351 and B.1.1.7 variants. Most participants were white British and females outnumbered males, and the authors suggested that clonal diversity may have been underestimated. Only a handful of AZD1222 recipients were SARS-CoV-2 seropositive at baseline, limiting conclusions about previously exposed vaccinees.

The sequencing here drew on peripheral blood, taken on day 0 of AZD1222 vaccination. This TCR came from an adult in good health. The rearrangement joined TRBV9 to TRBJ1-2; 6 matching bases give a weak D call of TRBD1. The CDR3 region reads CASSVGQGTYGYTF. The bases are TGTGCCAGCAGCGTAGGTCAGGGGACCTATGGCTACACCTTC.